This T cell receptor (beta chain) was retrieved from a study of beta chain features in type 1 diabetes. A remark on this clone: Its antigen is unknown.

The whole isolated RNA underwent reverse transcription, so sequencing captured expressed TCRB transcripts. Profiling relied on immunoSEQ multiplex PCR, and the TCRdb table lists in-frame clones only, not all of them. This sample has 150,000 to 180,000 clones; about a tenth occur once, and the top ten carry under 0.55%. Overall study findings and caveats: TCRB CDR3 length was moderately but significantly reduced in all four CD4+ subsets of Type 1 diabetes patients. Compared with healthy donors, patients appeared to share more similar naive, central memory and regulatory TCRB repertoires.

The CDR3 is 15 amino acids. The junction had 2 bases not matched to a gene; V was cut back by 3 bases and J by 1 base. CDR1 is WSHSY and CDR2 is SAAADI in the germline V gene. The receptor was isolated from a man aged 25 to 45 with type 1 diabetes. The chain carries TRBV10-2 and TRBJ2-7, with 11 bases matching TRBD2. Material for sequencing was central memory CD4+ T cells from blood. CDR3: CASSDGTSGSYEQYF. For the CDR3, the DNA is TGCGCCAGCAGTGACGGGACTAGCGGATCCTACGAGCAGTACTTC.